This T cell receptor (beta chain) derives from a study of blood T cell repertoires in COVID-19 (dated by TCRdb to the early 2020s). In the study overall: Collaborator samples came from the United States, Italy and Spain and covered acute and convalescent phases of COVID-19. Deeply sampled blood TCRbeta repertoires from subjects exposed to, actively infected with, or recovered from COVID-19 were included in the dataset. The material from the prospective study consisted of cDNA or gDNA derived from T cells, B-cell-depleted T cells, or PBMCs. The repertoires were released in a freely available public database intended as a resource for research on the immune response to SARS-CoV-2. The samples were drawn from the first 160 participants of the ongoing ImmuneRACE study and from 950 to 1,500 subjects provided by 6 global collaborators. The sample metadata nearly always contained a de-identified subject ID, COVID-19 status, age in years and sex. Where HLA class I and class II types were available, the types were taken from metadata supplied by the sample provider, not from assay-based typing.

One collaborating source in Seattle enrolled patients during active infection and followed them longitudinally through the course of disease. The collaborating institutions used their own protocols to collect whole blood in K2EDTA tubes. Collaborator samples were shipped for TCRbeta analysis as frozen whole blood, isolated PBMCs, or DNA extracted from either sample type. Beyond this particular receptor, the publication reports: The quantity of clinical and demographic metadata differed by source and by participant and was supplied without curation.

The germline V gene specifies ENHRY as CDR1 and SYGVKD as CDR2. There are 15 amino acids in the CDR3, from cysteine to phenylalanine inclusive. Left in the record is the CDR3 DNA by itself, 45 bases read in frame from the first base. Trimming costs V 0 bases and J 0 bases, and their ends lie 6 bases apart. TCRbeta CDR3 regions were amplified from genomic DNA using the immunoSEQ Assay, a bias-controlled multiplex PCR. Under the source paper's analysis protocol: Nucleated cell counts per sample were estimated from amplification of reference gene primers within the assay. To quantify the absolute abundance of each unique TCRbeta CDR3 rearrangement, sequence reads were collapsed and filtered. For each sample, productive Simpson clonality was calculated as the square root of Simpson's diversity index across productive rearrangements. TCRdb's version of the immuneACCESS table is confined to in-frame rearrangements and falls short of the full clone set. An unresolved V gene accounts for under half of the shortfall where checked; the remainder is of unknown origin. V and J calls and clone size are those listed in that table; D and trimming were worked out from the DNA. The sample yields over 70,000 clones; more than 85% were counted once. Of the sample, approximately 2.8% falls within the top ten clones.

A note on this clone: Its antigen target is currently unknown. Base qualities were left out, and no much larger clone turns up one base away.

The chain couples TRBV10-3 to TRBJ2-1; the D segment cannot be called with confidence. The sequencing sample was made of peripheral blood. The origin of this receptor is a man in his fifties with COVID-19, enrolled during active disease. The DNA sequence is as follows: TGTGCCATCAGTGAGTCGGCAGGCTCCTACAATGAGCAGTTCTTC. Its coded protein is CAISESAGSYNEQFF.